The clone carrying this T cell receptor (beta chain) was recorded once. This CDR3 contains 15 residues. The trim removed 5 bases at V and 2 bases at J, leaving 3 bases unmatched. Germline V CDR1 and CDR2: SGHVS, FNYEAQ. These data originate in a study of PD-1 and CTLA-4 blockade in melanoma. Using immunoSEQ multiplex PCR, the repertoire was profiled, and TCRdb retains in-frame clones only, with some absent. The profile shows about 30,000 clones, about 87% of them singletons. This TCR was recovered from a human donor with melanoma. Sample: CD8+ T cells from peripheral blood, taken from a patient given anti-PD-1 treatment. The J gene is TRBJ2-1, the V gene TRBV7-6; 10 bases align to TRBD2. The CDR3 nucleotides are TGTGCCAGCAGCAGCGGGACTAGCGCCTACAATGAGCAGTTCTTC. Encoded protein: CASSSGTSAYNEQFF.